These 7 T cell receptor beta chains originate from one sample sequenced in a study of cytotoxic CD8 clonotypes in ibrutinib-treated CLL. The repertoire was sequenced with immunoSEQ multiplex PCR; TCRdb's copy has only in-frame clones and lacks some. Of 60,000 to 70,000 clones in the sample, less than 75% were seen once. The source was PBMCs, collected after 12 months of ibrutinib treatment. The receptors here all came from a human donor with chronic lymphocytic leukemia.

CDR3 sequence: CATKQGAGANVLTF. The CDR3 DNA is TGTGCCACCAAACAGGGGGCCGGGGCCAACGTCCTGACTTTC. J is TRBJ2-6 and V is TRBV6-5; the match to TRBD1 covers 9 bases. With V trimmed by 10 bases and J by 4 bases, 5 bases remained unmatched. The CDR3 is 14 residues long. The germline gives CDR1 MNHEY, CDR2 SVGAGI.

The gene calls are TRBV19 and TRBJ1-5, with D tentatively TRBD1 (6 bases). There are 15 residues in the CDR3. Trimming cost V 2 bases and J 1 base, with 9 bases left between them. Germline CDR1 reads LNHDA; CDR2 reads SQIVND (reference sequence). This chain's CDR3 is CASSITQGSNQPQHF. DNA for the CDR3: TGTGCCAGTAGTATAACGCAGGGGAGCAATCAGCCCCAGCATTTT.

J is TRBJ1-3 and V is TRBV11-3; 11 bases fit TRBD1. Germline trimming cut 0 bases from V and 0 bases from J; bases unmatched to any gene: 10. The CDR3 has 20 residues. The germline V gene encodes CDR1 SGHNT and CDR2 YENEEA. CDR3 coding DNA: TGTGCCAGCAGCTTAGAAGGGACAGGGGGATCATCAGACTCTGGAAACACCATATATTTT. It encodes CASSLEGTGGSSDSGNTIYF. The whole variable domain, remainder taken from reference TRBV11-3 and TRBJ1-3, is EAGVVQSPRYKIIEKKQPVAFWCNPISGHNTLYWYLQNLGQGPELLIRYENEEAVDDSQLPKDRFSAERLKGVDSTLKIQPAELGDSAVYLCASSLEGTGGSSDSGNTIYFGEGSWLTVV.

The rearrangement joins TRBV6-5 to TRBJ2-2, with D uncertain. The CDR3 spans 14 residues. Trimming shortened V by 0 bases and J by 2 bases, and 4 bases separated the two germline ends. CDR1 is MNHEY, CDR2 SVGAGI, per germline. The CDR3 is CASSYSQNTGELFF. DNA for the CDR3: TGTGCCAGCAGTTACTCCCAAAACACCGGGGAGCTGTTTTTT.

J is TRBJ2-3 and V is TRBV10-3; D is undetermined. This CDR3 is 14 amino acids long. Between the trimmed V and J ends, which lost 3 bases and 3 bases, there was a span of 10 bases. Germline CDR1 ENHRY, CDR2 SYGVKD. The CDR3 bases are TGTGCCATCAGTGAAGGGCTAATGACAGATACGCAGTATTTT. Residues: CAISEGLMTDTQYF.

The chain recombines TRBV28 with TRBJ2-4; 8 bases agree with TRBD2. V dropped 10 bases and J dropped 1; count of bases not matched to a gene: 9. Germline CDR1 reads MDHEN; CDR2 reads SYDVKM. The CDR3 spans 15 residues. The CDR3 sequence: CATFGRAMAKNIQYF. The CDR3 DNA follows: TGTGCCACATTCGGGAGGGCCATGGCCAAAAACATTCAGTACTTC.

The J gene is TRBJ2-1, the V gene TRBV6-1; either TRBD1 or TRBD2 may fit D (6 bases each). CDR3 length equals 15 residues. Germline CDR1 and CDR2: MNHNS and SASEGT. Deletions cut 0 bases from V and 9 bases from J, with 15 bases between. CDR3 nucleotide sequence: TGTGCCAGCAGTGAAGCCAGGGGAGGTTTTTTTGAGCAGTTCTTC. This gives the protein CASSEARGGFFEQFF.